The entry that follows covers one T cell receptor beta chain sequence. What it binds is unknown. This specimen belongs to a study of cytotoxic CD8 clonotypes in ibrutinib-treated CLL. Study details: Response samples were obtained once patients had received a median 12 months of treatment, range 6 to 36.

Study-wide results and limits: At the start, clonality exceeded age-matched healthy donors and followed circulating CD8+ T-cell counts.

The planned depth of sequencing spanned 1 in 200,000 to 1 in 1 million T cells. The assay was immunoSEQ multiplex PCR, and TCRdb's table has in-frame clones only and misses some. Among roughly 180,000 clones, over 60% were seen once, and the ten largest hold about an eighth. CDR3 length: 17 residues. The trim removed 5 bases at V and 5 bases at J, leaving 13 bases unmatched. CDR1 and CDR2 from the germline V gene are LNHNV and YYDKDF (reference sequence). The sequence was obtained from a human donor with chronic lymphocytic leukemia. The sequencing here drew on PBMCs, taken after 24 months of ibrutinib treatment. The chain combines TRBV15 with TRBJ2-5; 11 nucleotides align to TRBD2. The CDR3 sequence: CATSVANSGRARETQYF. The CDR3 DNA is TGTGCCACCAGCGTTGCGAATAGCGGGAGGGCCCGTGAGACCCAGTACTTC.